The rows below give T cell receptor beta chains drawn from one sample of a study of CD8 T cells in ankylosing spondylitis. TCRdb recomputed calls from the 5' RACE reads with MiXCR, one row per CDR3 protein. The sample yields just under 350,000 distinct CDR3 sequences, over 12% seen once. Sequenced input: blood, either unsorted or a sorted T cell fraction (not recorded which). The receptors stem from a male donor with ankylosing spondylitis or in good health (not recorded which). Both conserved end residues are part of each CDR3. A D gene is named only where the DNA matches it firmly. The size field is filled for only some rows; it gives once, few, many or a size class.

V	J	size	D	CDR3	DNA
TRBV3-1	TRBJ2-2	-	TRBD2	CASTLVAGVDTGELFF	TGTGCCAGCACCCTTGTGGCGGGGGTGGACACCGGGGAGCTGTTTTTT
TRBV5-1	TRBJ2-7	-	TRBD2	CASSLERDVYEQYF	TGCGCCAGCAGCTTGGAGCGGGACGTCTACGAGCAGTACTTC
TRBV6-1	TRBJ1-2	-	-	CASSEGGAYGYTF	TGTGCCAGCAGTGAAGGGGGTGCCTATGGCTACACCTTC
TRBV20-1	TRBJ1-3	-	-	CSARWEAGNTIYF	TGCAGTGCTAGGTGGGAGGCCGGAAACACCATATATTTT
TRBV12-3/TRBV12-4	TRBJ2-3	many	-	CASSSFGGRTDTQYF	TGTGCCAGCAGCTCTTTTGGGGGACGGACAGATACGCAGTATTTT
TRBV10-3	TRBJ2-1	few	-	CAISQRQDHNEQFF	TGTGCCATCAGCCAAAGACAGGACCACAATGAGCAGTTCTTC
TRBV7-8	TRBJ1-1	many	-	CASRLRRSNTEAFF	TGTGCCAGCAGACTAAGACGGTCGAACACTGAAGCTTTCTTT
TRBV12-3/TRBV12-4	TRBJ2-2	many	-	CASSLVTARRTGELFF	TGTGCCAGCAGTTTAGTGACAGCCCGTCGGACCGGGGAGCTGTTTTTT
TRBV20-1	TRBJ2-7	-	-	CSARDLGAEQYF	TGCAGTGCTAGAGATTTAGGGGCCGAGCAGTACTTC
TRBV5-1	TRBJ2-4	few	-	CASSPPDGIQYF	TGCGCCAGCAGCCCCCCGGACGGCATTCAGTACTTC
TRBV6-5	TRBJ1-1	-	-	CASSYSRGLAFF	TGTGCCAGCAGTTACTCACGAGGACTGGCTTTCTTT
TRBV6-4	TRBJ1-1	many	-	CASSGGWGTEAFF	TGTGCCAGCAGTGGGGGATGGGGCACTGAAGCTTTCTTT